The text below deals with one T cell receptor (beta chain). Its antigen is unidentified. Here immunoSEQ multiplex PCR was the method, and the copy in TCRdb shows in-frame clones only, minus some. Among tens of thousands of clones listed, 74% were seen once. The record originates from a study of vaccination effects on CD4 cells after COVID-19. Expansion with viral peptide pools was applied to antigen-specific CD4+ T cells by the ViraFEST assay prior to sequencing. The culture ran for roughly ten days before CD4+ T cells were isolated. After about 2 million PBMC were placed in each well, they were cultured with approximately 9.1 IU/ml IL-2 and approximately 9.4 ug/ml peptides. This material consisted of CD4+ T cells from PBMCs cultured with HCoV-229E spike peptides, taken before COVID-19 vaccination. The receptor's source is a human donor who received a COVID-19 vaccine.

In DNA form, the CDR3 reads TGTGCCAGCAGCCTGACCGGTAACTATGGCTACACCTTC. Amino acids: CASSLTGNYGYTF. The V call is TRBV27, the J call TRBJ1-2; D is unresolved. CDR1 and CDR2 from the germline V gene are MNHEY and SMNVEV (reference sequence). The CDR3 is made up of 13 amino acids. Trimming cost V 6 bases and J 1 base, with 9 bases left between them.